Here is one TCR beta chain with its context. Its antigen is as yet unknown. CDR1 is DFQATT and CDR2 is SNEGSKA in the germline V gene (reference sequence). Deletions cut 6 bases from V and 2 bases from J, with 19 bases between. The CDR3 consists of 15 residues. The entry originates in a study of human T cells and chemical hapten exposure. Overall study: Readings were taken at 6 days from patch tests that had applied 0.01% DPC to the upper back. Slight differences in pooled library volume were the main source of varying TCR yields across samples. Points from the study as a whole: TCRs exceeding a frequency of 1 in 1000 stayed unchanged under DPC sensitization.

Time point here: pre-sensitization, week 0. Treatment reported: therapeutic diphenylcyclopropenone sensitization with weekly scalp DPC. TCRdb re-called the RACE reads through MiXCR, storing one row per CDR3 protein. The sample contains under 400,000 distinct CDR3 sequences, approximately 5% of which appear only once. This TCR derives from a woman aged 45-59 years with alopecia areata. Some clones in this sample may be carry-over from other donors' samples. The sample was whole blood, taken in connection with sensitization to the hapten diphenylcyclopropenone (DPC). The gene calls are TRBV20-1 and TRBJ1-1; TRBD1 is a possible D gene (5 bases). CDR3 in amino acids: CSAWGSTGGNTEAFF. CDR3 sequence (DNA): TGCAGTGCGTGGGGCTCGACCGGGGGTAACACTGAAGCTTTCTTT.